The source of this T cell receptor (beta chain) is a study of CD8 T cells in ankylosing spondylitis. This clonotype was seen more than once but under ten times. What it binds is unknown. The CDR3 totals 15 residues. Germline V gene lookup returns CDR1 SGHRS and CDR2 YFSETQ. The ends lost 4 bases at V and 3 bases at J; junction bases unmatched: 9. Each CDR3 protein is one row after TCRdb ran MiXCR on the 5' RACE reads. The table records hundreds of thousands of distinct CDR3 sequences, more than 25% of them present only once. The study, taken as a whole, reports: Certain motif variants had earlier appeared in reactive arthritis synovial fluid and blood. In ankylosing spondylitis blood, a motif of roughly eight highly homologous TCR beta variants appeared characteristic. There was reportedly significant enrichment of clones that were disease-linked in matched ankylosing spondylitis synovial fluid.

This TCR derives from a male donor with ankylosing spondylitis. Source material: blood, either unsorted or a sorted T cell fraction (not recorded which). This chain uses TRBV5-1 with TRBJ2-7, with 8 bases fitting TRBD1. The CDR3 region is CASSPETGTGYEQYF. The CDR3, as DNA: TGCGCCAGCAGCCCGGAGACCGGGACAGGCTACGAGCAGTACTTC.